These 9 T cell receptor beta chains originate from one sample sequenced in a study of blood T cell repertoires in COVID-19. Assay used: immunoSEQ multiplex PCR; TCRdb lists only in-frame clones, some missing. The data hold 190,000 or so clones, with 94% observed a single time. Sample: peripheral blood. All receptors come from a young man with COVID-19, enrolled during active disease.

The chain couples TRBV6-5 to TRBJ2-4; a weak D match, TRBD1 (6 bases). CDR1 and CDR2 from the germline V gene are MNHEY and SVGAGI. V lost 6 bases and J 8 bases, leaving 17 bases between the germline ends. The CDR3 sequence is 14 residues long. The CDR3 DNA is TGTGCCAGCAGGAGGGAAGGGGGTGGGGACATTCAGTACTTC. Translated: CASRREGGGDIQYF.

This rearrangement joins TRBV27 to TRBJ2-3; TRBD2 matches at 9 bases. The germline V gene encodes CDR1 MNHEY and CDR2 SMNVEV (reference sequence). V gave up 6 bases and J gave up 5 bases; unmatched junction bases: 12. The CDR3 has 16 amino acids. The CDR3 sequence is CASRPSGLAAVDTQYF. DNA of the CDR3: TGTGCCAGCAGGCCCTCGGGACTAGCTGCGGTAGATACGCAGTATTTT.

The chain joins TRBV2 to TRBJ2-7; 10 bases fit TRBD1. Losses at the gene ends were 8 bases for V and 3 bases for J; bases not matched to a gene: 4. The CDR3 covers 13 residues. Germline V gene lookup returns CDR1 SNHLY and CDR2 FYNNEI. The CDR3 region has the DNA TGTGCCAGCGGGTGGACAGGGGGCTACGAGCAGTACTTC. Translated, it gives CASGWTGGYEQYF.

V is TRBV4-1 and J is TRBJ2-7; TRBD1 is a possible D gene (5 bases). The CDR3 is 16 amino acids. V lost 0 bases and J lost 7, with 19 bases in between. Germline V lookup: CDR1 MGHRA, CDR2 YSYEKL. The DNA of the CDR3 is TGCGCCAGCAGCCAAGATCGAGCAGGGTCGGTTTTAGAGCAGTACTTC. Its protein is CASSQDRAGSVLEQYF.

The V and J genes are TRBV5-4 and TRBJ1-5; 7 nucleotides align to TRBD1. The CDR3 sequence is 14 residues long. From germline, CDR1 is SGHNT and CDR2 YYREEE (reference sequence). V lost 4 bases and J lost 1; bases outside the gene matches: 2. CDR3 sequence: CASSPGGSNQPQHF. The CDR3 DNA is TGTGCCAGCAGCCCAGGGGGGAGCAATCAGCCCCAGCATTTT.

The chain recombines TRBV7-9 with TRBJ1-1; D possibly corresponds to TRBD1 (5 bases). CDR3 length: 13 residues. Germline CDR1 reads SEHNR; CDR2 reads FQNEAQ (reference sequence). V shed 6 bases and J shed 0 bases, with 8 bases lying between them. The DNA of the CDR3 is TGTGCCAGCAGGGGGGGTCTGAACACTGAAGCTTTCTTT. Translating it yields CASRGGLNTEAFF.

CDR3 amino acids: CASSRDSGGLETQYF. CDR3 DNA: TGCGCCAGCAGCCGGGACAGTGGGGGTTTAGAGACCCAGTACTTC. The chain carries TRBV5-1 and TRBJ2-5, with TRBD1 matching over 7 bases. This CDR3 contains 15 residues. V dropped 4 bases and J dropped 4; count of bases not matched to a gene: 10. Looked up from germline, CDR1 is SGHRS and CDR2 is YFSETQ.

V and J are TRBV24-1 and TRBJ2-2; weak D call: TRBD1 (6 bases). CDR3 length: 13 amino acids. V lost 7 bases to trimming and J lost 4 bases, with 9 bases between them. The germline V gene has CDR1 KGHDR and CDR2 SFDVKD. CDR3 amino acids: CATRQGTTGELFF. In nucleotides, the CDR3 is TGTGCCACCAGACAGGGAACCACCGGGGAGCTGTTTTTT.

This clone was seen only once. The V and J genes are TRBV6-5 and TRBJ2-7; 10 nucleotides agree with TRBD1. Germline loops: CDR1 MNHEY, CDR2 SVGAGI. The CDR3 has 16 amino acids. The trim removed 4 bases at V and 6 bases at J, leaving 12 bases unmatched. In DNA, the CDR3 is TGTGCCAGCAGTTCCACCATGGGACAGGGGAGTTTCGAGCAGTACTTC. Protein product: CASSSTMGQGSFEQYF.